This TCR beta chain was profiled in a study of cytomegalovirus exposure and HLA in healthy donors. Study-wide context: Unique TCRs numbering some 77 million, obtained from HLA-typed donors, made up an early data release. Study observations and caveats: Within an earlier analysis, most TCR beta V segments proved productive either about 90% or about 30% of the time.

Looked up from germline, CDR1 is SGHTS and CDR2 is YDEGEE. This CDR3 has 14 amino acids. V dropped 2 bases and J dropped 5 bases, with 13 bases sitting between them. The sample holds a few counts of this clone. Its antigen is as yet unknown. In the PCR, 60 Vbeta and 13 Jbeta primers were used. Clones were sequenced by immunoSEQ multiplex PCR, and TCRdb holds only the in-frame ones, with some missing. The sample includes about 170,000 clones, approximately 88% of them seen just once. V and J are TRBV5-8 and TRBJ1-1, with TRBD1 as a possible D gene (5 bases). The sequence was collected from a boy between 2 and 10 years old in good health and CMV-seronegative. The sequencing sample was made of PBMCs. As DNA, the CDR3 is TGTGCCAGCAGCTTAGGAAGGGGAAGTACTGAAGCTTTCTTT. This encodes CASSLGRGSTEAFF.